The 7 T cell receptor beta chains below were found in one sample sequenced in a study of T cell responses to AZD1222 COVID-19 vaccine. TCRdb's table, derived via immunoSEQ multiplex PCR, lists solely in-frame clones and lacks some. Among 150,000 or so clones, 80% to 90% were seen once, and the ten largest hold 5% to 5.5%. Sequencing used peripheral blood, obtained on day 0 of AZD1222 vaccination. These receptors originate from an adult in good health.

This clone has only a few counts. This sequence joins TRBV19 and TRBJ1-4, with TRBD1 identical over 7 bases. The CDR3 length is 13 residues. With V trimmed by 11 bases and J by 10 bases, 13 bases remained unmatched. From germline, CDR1 is LNHDA and CDR2 SQIVND (reference sequence). The CDR3 DNA reads TGTGCCGCCGCCGGGACAGTGGGTACAAAACTGTTTTTT. Amino acid sequence: CAAAGTVGTKLFF. Together with reference TRBV19 and TRBJ1-4, the CDR3 gives the full variable domain: DGGITQSPKYLFRKEGQNVTLSCEQNLNHDAMYWYRQDPGQGLRLIYYSQIVNDFQKGDIAEGYSVSREKKESFPLTVTSAQKNPTAFYLCAAAGTVGTKLFFGSGTQLSVL.

The chain uses TRBV5-6 and TRBJ2-3; D is unclear. Germline-derived CDR1 and CDR2 are SGHDT and YYEEEE. V lost 4 bases and J 0 bases, leaving 12 bases between the germline ends. This CDR3 comprises 15 residues. CDR3: CASSPTIRSTDTQYF. DNA for the CDR3: TGTGCCAGCAGCCCGACCATACGAAGCACAGATACGCAGTATTTT.

The chain is built from TRBV11-2 and TRBJ1-6; a possible D gene is TRBD1 (5 bases). The germline V and J ends were trimmed by 1 base and 9 bases, with 10 bases remaining between them. Germline V CDR1 and CDR2: SGHAT, FQNNGV. The CDR3 sequence is 14 residues long. The CDR3 nucleotides read TGTGCCAGCAGCTTAGCCTACGGGGGTTCACCCCTCCACTTT. This gives the protein CASSLAYGGSPLHF.

The chain uses TRBV3-1 (or the pseudogene TRBV3-2) and TRBJ2-2, with D possibly matching TRBD1 (5 bases). This CDR3 is built from 13 residues. Per the germline V gene, CDR1 is LGHDT and CDR2 is YNNKEL (reference sequence). Trimming cost V 6 bases and J 5 bases, with 10 bases left between them. The CDR3 spells CASSVRVTGELFF. The DNA of the CDR3 is TGTGCCAGCAGTGTCAGGGTTACCGGGGAGCTGTTTTTT.

The chain employs TRBV18 and TRBJ2-1; 7 positions agree with TRBD1. J lost 8 bases, V lost 3 bases, and 4 bases had no gene match. CDR1 is KGHSH and CDR2 is LQKENI in the germline V gene. The length of the CDR3 is 13 residues. The CDR3 region is CASSPNQGDEQFF. In DNA form, the CDR3 reads TGTGCCAGCTCACCGAATCAGGGGGATGAGCAGTTCTTC.

The rearrangement joins TRBV7-2 to TRBJ2-3; D is uncertain. V shed 1 base and J shed 9 bases, with 11 bases lying between them. Per the germline V gene, CDR1 is SGHTA and CDR2 is FQGNSA. The CDR3 contains 13 residues. Here the CDR3 DNA reads TGTGCCAGCAGCTTAGTAGGAGTCCCCACGCAGTATTTT. This encodes CASSLVGVPTQYF.

The J gene is TRBJ2-7, the V gene TRBV7-2; D may correspond to TRBD1 or TRBD2 (5 bases each). Trimming cost V 1 base and J 5 bases, with 12 bases left between them. There are 14 residues in the CDR3. Germline V gene lookup returns CDR1 SGHTA and CDR2 FQGNSA. The DNA of the CDR3 is TGTGCCAGCAGCTTAGACGGGACGCTCGACGAGCAGTACTTC. Protein product: CASSLDGTLDEQYF. The variable domain in full, with the rest retrieved from reference TRBV7-2 and TRBJ2-7, is GAGVSQSPSNKVTEKGKDVELRCDPISGHTALYWYRQSLGQGLEFLIYFQGNSAPDKSGLPSDRFSAERTGGSVSTLTIQRTQQEDSAVYLCASSLDGTLDEQYFGPGTRLTVT.